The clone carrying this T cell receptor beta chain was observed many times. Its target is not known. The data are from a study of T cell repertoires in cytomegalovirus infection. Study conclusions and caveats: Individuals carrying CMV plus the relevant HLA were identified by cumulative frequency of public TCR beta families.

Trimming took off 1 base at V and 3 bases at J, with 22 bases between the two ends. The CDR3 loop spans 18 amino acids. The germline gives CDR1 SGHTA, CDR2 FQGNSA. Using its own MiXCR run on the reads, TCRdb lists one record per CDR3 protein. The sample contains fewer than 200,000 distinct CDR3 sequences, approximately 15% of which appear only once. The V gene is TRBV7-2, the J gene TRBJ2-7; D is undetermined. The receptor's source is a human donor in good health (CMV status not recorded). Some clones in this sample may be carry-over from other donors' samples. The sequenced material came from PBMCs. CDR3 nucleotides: TGTGCCAGCAGCTTAGAATACGCAGGTGCGATTTTTAACTACGAGCAGTACTTC. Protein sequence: CASSLEYAGAIFNYEQYF.